This TCR beta chain appears in the sequencing data of a study of blood T cell repertoires in COVID-19. The protocol was immunoSEQ multiplex PCR, while the TCRdb copy is restricted to in-frame clones and leaves out a portion. The sample consists of 27,000 or so clones, 65% to 90% of them appearing once. Germline V gene lookup returns CDR1 SGHTA and CDR2 FQGNSA. The CDR3 has 14 amino acids. Trimming took 3 bases from V and 4 from J, leaving 12 bases between them. This chain joins TRBV7-2 and TRBJ2-5; D is perhaps TRBD2 (6 bases). The material sequenced was peripheral blood. The clonotype originates from a man between 65 and 85 years old with active COVID-19. The CDR3 reads CASSFIAGRETQYF. The CDR3 bases are TGTGCCAGCAGCTTTATTGCCGGGAGAGAGACCCAGTACTTC.